These T cell receptor beta chains were read from a single sample in a study of blood T cells in healthy people across ages. Using its own MiXCR run on the 5' RACE reads, TCRdb lists one record per CDR3 protein. The sample has around 1,000,000 distinct CDR3 sequences, about 23% seen once. The sample also formed part of further work on T cells of mothers and their children.

The sample taken for sequencing was blood. These receptors came from a girl aged 2 to 9 in good health. Both conserved end residues are part of each CDR3. A D gene is named only where the DNA matches it firmly. Clone size appears in some rows only: once, few, many, or a class for an expanded clone.

V gene: TRBV20-1
J gene: TRBJ2-1
D gene: -
clone size: once
CDR3 DNA: TGCAGTGCCTCAGCGACAAACCACAATGAGCAGTTCTTC
CDR3 protein: CSASATNHNEQFF

V gene: TRBV20-1
J gene: TRBJ1-1
D gene: -
clone size: -
CDR3 DNA: TGCAGTGCTAGAGGTGTAGGGTATGGCACTGAAGCTTTCTTT
CDR3 protein: CSARGVGYGTEAFF

V gene: TRBV7-8
J gene: TRBJ2-7
D gene: -
clone size: -
CDR3 DNA: TGTGCCAGCAGCTATTCAATTCCTCCCAACTACGAGCAGTACTTC
CDR3 protein: CASSYSIPPNYEQYF

V gene: TRBV7-3
J gene: TRBJ2-6
D gene: -
clone size: few
CDR3 DNA: TGTGCCAGCAGTCTCACAGGGATGGGGGGGGCCAACGTCCTGACTTTC
CDR3 protein: CASSLTGMGGANVLTF

V gene: TRBV25-1
J gene: TRBJ2-6
D gene: -
clone size: few
CDR3 DNA: TGTGCCAGCAACTCTGGGGCCAACGTCCTGGCTTTC
CDR3 protein: CASNSGANVLAF

V gene: TRBV12-3/TRBV12-4
J gene: TRBJ2-7
D gene: -
clone size: -
CDR3 DNA: TGTGCCAGCGGCTGGAGTACTGAGCAGTACTTC
CDR3 protein: CASGWSTEQYF

V gene: TRBV20-1
J gene: TRBJ2-4
D gene: -
clone size: few
CDR3 DNA: TGCAGTGCTATGACACCTTTGGGAGCCAAAAACATTCAGTACTTC
CDR3 protein: CSAMTPLGAKNIQYF

V gene: TRBV2
J gene: TRBJ2-4
D gene: -
clone size: many
CDR3 DNA: TGTGCCATCCGGCCCCCCCAGGGGGCCAAAAACATTCAGTACTTC
CDR3 protein: CAIRPPQGAKNIQYF

V gene: TRBV2
J gene: TRBJ2-5
D gene: -
clone size: few
CDR3 DNA: TGTGCCAGCAGTGAAGGGGTAGCGGTGGAGACCCAGTACTTC
CDR3 protein: CASSEGVAVETQYF

V gene: TRBV4-3
J gene: TRBJ2-1
D gene: TRBD2
clone size: -
CDR3 DNA: TGCGCCAGCAGCCCAAATCTAGCGGGGGATTACAATGAGCAGTTCTTC
CDR3 protein: CASSPNLAGDYNEQFF

V gene: TRBV7-2
J gene: TRBJ2-6
D gene: -
clone size: few
CDR3 DNA: TGTGCCAGCAGCTTAGCGGGGGGCGCCGGGGCCAACGTCCTGACTTTC
CDR3 protein: CASSLAGGAGANVLTF

V gene: TRBV12-3/TRBV12-4
J gene: TRBJ1-6
D gene: -
clone size: -
CDR3 DNA: TGTGCCAGCAGGGATCCCCTGAGCTCCTATAATTCACCCCTCCACTTT
CDR3 protein: CASRDPLSSYNSPLHF

V gene: TRBV29-1
J gene: TRBJ1-2
D gene: -
clone size: -
CDR3 DNA: TGCAGCGTTGAAGATCTCCGGGTTGGGTATGGCTACACCTTC
CDR3 protein: CSVEDLRVGYGYTF

V gene: TRBV20-1
J gene: TRBJ2-2
D gene: -
clone size: -
CDR3 DNA: TGCAGTGCTAGAGGGGCTACGAACACCGGGGAGCCGTTTTTT
CDR3 protein: CSARGATNTGEPFF

V gene: TRBV24-1
J gene: TRBJ2-3
D gene: TRBD1
clone size: -
CDR3 DNA: TGTGCCACCAGCAAGAAGACAGGGGTGGATACGCAGTATTTT
CDR3 protein: CATSKKTGVDTQYF

V gene: TRBV29-1
J gene: TRBJ2-6
D gene: -
clone size: -
CDR3 DNA: TGCAGCGTTGAAGCCGTGCGGGACACTGGGGCCAACGTCCTGACTTTC
CDR3 protein: CSVEAVRDTGANVLTF

V gene: TRBV7-3
J gene: TRBJ2-1
D gene: TRBD2
clone size: -
CDR3 DNA: TGTGCCAGCAGCCTCGGGGGCAGCGGGAGACCTCTTTACAATGAGCAGTTCTTC
CDR3 protein: CASSLGGSGRPLYNEQFF

V gene: TRBV20-1
J gene: TRBJ2-3
D gene: TRBD2
clone size: many
CDR3 DNA: TGCAGTGCTAGAGTCCAGCGGGAGGGCCTTACGGGAGCGCAGTATTTT
CDR3 protein: CSARVQREGLTGAQYF

V gene: TRBV4-2
J gene: TRBJ2-5
D gene: -
clone size: -
CDR3 DNA: TGTGCCAGCAGCCAAGTTGTGGGGACCCAGTACTTC
CDR3 protein: CASSQVVGTQYF

V gene: TRBV5-1
J gene: TRBJ1-1
D gene: -
clone size: few
CDR3 DNA: TGCGCCAGCAGAACCCGGGACACCCACCAAGAAGCTTTCTTT
CDR3 protein: CASRTRDTHQEAFF

V gene: TRBV4-1
J gene: TRBJ2-1
D gene: -
clone size: few
CDR3 DNA: TGCGCCAGCAGCCAAGACTCTCGGAATGAGCAGTTCTTC
CDR3 protein: CASSQDSRNEQFF

V gene: TRBV3-1
J gene: TRBJ2-5
D gene: TRBD2
clone size: -
CDR3 DNA: TGTGCCAGCAGCGCTTGGCCGGAGGGCGCGGGACTAGGGGCAGAGACCCAGTACTTC
CDR3 protein: CASSAWPEGAGLGAETQYF

V gene: TRBV29-1
J gene: TRBJ1-1
D gene: -
clone size: -
CDR3 DNA: TGCAGCGTCTCCCCACTAATGACAGAGAAGGCTGAAGCTTTCTTT
CDR3 protein: CSVSPLMTEKAEAFF

V gene: TRBV3-1
J gene: TRBJ1-4
D gene: -
clone size: few
CDR3 DNA: TGTGCCAGCAGCCAGTCTGGGAGAACTAATGAAAAACTGTTTTTT
CDR3 protein: CASSQSGRTNEKLFF

V gene: TRBV2
J gene: TRBJ1-2
D gene: -
clone size: few
CDR3 DNA: TGTGCCAGCAGGGTCTACCCCTATGGCTACACCTTC
CDR3 protein: CASRVYPYGYTF

V gene: TRBV28
J gene: TRBJ2-1
D gene: -
clone size: -
CDR3 DNA: TGTGCCAGCAAACAAACATCGTGGGGGAGCTCCTACAATGAGCAGTTCTTC
CDR3 protein: CASKQTSWGSSYNEQFF

V gene: TRBV20-1
J gene: TRBJ2-7
D gene: TRBD2
clone size: -
CDR3 DNA: TGCAGTGCTGGGGCCTTAGCGGGAGCAAGGGAGCAGTACTTC
CDR3 protein: CSAGALAGAREQYF

V gene: TRBV5-1
J gene: TRBJ2-1
D gene: TRBD1
clone size: -
CDR3 DNA: TGCGCCAGCAGCTTGGCGACAGGGGGCAAGAGCGGGGCCAATGAGCAGTTCTTC
CDR3 protein: CASSLATGGKSGANEQFF

V gene: TRBV4-3
J gene: TRBJ2-7
D gene: -
clone size: -
CDR3 DNA: TGCGCCAGCAGCCAAAGCCAGGGTACCTACGAGCAGTACTTC
CDR3 protein: CASSQSQGTYEQYF

V gene: TRBV28
J gene: TRBJ1-3
D gene: -
clone size: few
CDR3 DNA: TGTGCCAGCAGCCCCTCGAAGGGAAACACCATATATTTT
CDR3 protein: CASSPSKGNTIYF

V gene: TRBV6-6
J gene: TRBJ2-3
D gene: TRBD1
clone size: -
CDR3 DNA: TGTGCCAGCAGTTACCTGGGACAGAGCACAGATACGCAGTATTTT
CDR3 protein: CASSYLGQSTDTQYF

V gene: TRBV15
J gene: TRBJ2-3
D gene: -
clone size: -
CDR3 DNA: TGTGCCACCAGTAGCGAGCGCACAGACACGCAGTATTTT
CDR3 protein: CATSSERTDTQYF

V gene: TRBV7-9
J gene: TRBJ2-7
D gene: TRBD2
clone size: -
CDR3 DNA: TGTGCCAGCAGCCCTACGGGGGGGATGGAATCCTACGAGCAGTACTTC
CDR3 protein: CASSPTGGMESYEQYF

V gene: TRBV7-2
J gene: TRBJ2-1
D gene: -
clone size: -
CDR3 DNA: TGTGCCAGCAGCTTAGCGGGGGCCCCTACCGCAATCTTC
CDR3 protein: CASSLAGAPTAIF

V gene: TRBV4-1
J gene: TRBJ2-3
D gene: -
clone size: few
CDR3 DNA: TGCGCCAGCAGCCAAGGTGGGAAGACAGATACGCAGTATTTT
CDR3 protein: CASSQGGKTDTQYF

V gene: TRBV7-8
J gene: TRBJ2-1
D gene: -
clone size: -
CDR3 DNA: TGTGCCAGCAGCTTGATTCCGAACAATGAGCAGTTCTTC
CDR3 protein: CASSLIPNNEQFF

V gene: TRBV7-2
J gene: TRBJ1-5
D gene: -
clone size: few
CDR3 DNA: TGTGCCAGCAGCCGGCCATATAGCAATCAGCCCCAGCATTTT
CDR3 protein: CASSRPYSNQPQHF

V gene: TRBV20-1
J gene: TRBJ2-5
D gene: -
clone size: -
CDR3 DNA: TGCAGTGCTAGAGATACAGACGTGGACCCACAAGAGACCCAGTACTTC
CDR3 protein: CSARDTDVDPQETQYF

V gene: TRBV6-1
J gene: TRBJ2-4
D gene: -
clone size: -
CDR3 DNA: TGCGCCGCCAGCAGGGCGGGCATTCAGTACTTC
CDR3 protein: CAASRAGIQYF

V gene: TRBV28
J gene: TRBJ2-1
D gene: TRBD2
clone size: few
CDR3 DNA: TGTGCCAGCAGTTCGGAAGCGGGATACAATGAGCAGTTCTTC
CDR3 protein: CASSSEAGYNEQFF

V gene: TRBV11-2
J gene: TRBJ2-5
D gene: -
clone size: -
CDR3 DNA: TGTGCCAGCAGCTTCCACGCTGGTGGGGAACAAGAGACCCAGTACTTC
CDR3 protein: CASSFHAGGEQETQYF

V gene: TRBV6-5
J gene: TRBJ1-2
D gene: TRBD1
clone size: few
CDR3 DNA: TGTGCCAGCAGTTACGGGACAGGGGCCAACTATGGCTACACCTTC
CDR3 protein: CASSYGTGANYGYTF

V gene: TRBV20-1
J gene: TRBJ2-1
D gene: TRBD1
clone size: -
CDR3 DNA: TGCAGTGCTGGGCTTAGCAGACAGGGGAACAATGAGCAGTTCTTC
CDR3 protein: CSAGLSRQGNNEQFF

V gene: TRBV4-1
J gene: TRBJ2-5
D gene: -
clone size: -
CDR3 DNA: TGCGCCAGCAGCGGGACCCCTGAAGAGACCCAGTACTTC
CDR3 protein: CASSGTPEETQYF

V gene: TRBV7-2
J gene: TRBJ2-5
D gene: TRBD1
clone size: few
CDR3 DNA: TGTGCCAGCAGCCCCGGGACAGGGGTGGTTGGGACCCAGTACTTC
CDR3 protein: CASSPGTGVVGTQYF

V gene: TRBV29-1
J gene: TRBJ2-3
D gene: -
clone size: -
CDR3 DNA: TGCAGCGCGTTACCTTGGGGGGCAGATACGCAGTATTTT
CDR3 protein: CSALPWGADTQYF